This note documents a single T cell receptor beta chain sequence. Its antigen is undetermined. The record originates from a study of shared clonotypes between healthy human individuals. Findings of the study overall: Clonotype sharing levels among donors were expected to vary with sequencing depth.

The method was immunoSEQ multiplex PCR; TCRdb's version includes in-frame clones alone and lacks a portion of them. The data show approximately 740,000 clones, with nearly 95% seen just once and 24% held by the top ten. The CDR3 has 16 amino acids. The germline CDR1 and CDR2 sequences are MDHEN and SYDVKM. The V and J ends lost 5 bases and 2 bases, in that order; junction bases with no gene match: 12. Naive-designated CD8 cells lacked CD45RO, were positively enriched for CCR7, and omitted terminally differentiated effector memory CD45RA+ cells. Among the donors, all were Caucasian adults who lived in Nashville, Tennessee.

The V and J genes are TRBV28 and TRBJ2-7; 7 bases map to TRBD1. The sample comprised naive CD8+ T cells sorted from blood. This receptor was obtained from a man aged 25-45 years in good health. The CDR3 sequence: CASSPSTGVSPYEQYF. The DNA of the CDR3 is TGTGCCAGCAGTCCAAGCACAGGGGTGAGTCCCTACGAGCAGTACTTC.